These 32 T cell receptor beta chains originate from one sample sequenced in a study of Ad26.COV2.S vaccination and SARS-CoV-2 variants. Method: immunoSEQ multiplex PCR; TCRdb's copy keeps in-frame clones and lacks some. Of 440,000 or so clones listed, 80% to 90% are singletons. As to treatment: about 20 received Ad26.COV2.S at low or high dose, single or two shots; five or six received placebo; per-sample allocation not given. The study sampled participants on day 63 after the first vaccine or placebo injection. The sequences come from peripheral blood, collected in a trial of Ad26.COV2.S vaccine versus placebo. All receptors derive from a person between 18 and 60 years old who received the Ad26.COV2.S COVID-19 vaccine or a placebo.

This chain joins TRBV27 and TRBJ2-7, with 9 positions matching TRBD2. This CDR3 has 15 residues. V lost 3 bases and J lost 5; bases outside the gene matches: 8. The germline V gene encodes CDR1 MNHEY and CDR2 SMNVEV (reference sequence). The CDR3 sequence is CASSFRGAGGNEQYF. CDR3 nucleotides: TGTGCCAGCAGTTTTCGTGGCGCGGGAGGGAACGAGCAGTACTTC.

The CDR3 DNA is TGTGCCAGTACACCTAATATGGGTTCTTTTAACACCATATATTTT. This codes for CASTPNMGSFNTIYF. The gene calls are TRBV19 and TRBJ1-3; the D is unclear. This CDR3 spans 15 amino acids. Germline CDR1 is LNHDA and CDR2 is SQIVND (reference sequence). Trimming pared 7 bases from V and 7 bases from J, leaving 20 bases between.

The rearrangement links TRBV9 to TRBJ2-1; possibly TRBD1 or TRBD2 for D (6 bases each). V was shortened by 4 bases and J by 0 bases, with 14 bases between the two germline ends. CDR3 length: 16 amino acids. Germline lookup yields CDR1 SGDLS and CDR2 YYNGEE. CDR3 loop: CASSSGDSRSYNEQFF. The CDR3 DNA reads TGTGCCAGCAGCTCAGGGGACTCCCGCTCCTACAATGAGCAGTTCTTC.

This chain joins TRBV6-1 and TRBJ1-1; TRBD1 is a possible D gene (6 bases). Germline values: CDR1 MNHNS, CDR2 SASEGT. The ends were cut back, 2 bases at V and 0 bases at J, with 10 bases in the middle. This CDR3 contains 15 residues. As DNA, the CDR3 is TGTGCCAGCAGTGAAAGGGGGGACGTGAACACTGAAGCTTTCTTT. Encoded protein: CASSERGDVNTEAFF.

Here the CDR3 DNA reads TGTGCCAGCAGTTTTATAGGGACTAGCGGGAATACAGATACGCAGTATTTT. Its protein product is CASSFIGTSGNTDTQYF. This sequence joins TRBV28 and TRBJ2-3; 13 bases map to TRBD2. CDR1 is MDHEN and CDR2 is SYDVKM in the germline V gene. The trim removed 3 bases at V and 3 bases at J, leaving 6 bases unmatched. The CDR3 extends over 17 amino acids.

The chain recombines TRBV19 with TRBJ1-2; D is undetermined. V shed 1 base and J shed 4 bases, with 10 bases lying between them. Germline loops: CDR1 LNHDA, CDR2 SQIVND (reference sequence). The CDR3 loop spans 14 amino acids. CDR3 in amino acids: CASSIGRTTYGYTF. The DNA for the CDR3 is TGTGCCAGTAGTATAGGTCGGACCACCTATGGCTACACCTTC.

This clone was seen just once. V gene TRBV10-3 combines with J gene TRBJ1-2, with TRBD1 identical over 7 bases. The CDR3 sequence is 15 residues long. V shed 3 bases and J 4 bases; nucleotides not matched to a gene: 8. The germline V gene has CDR1 ENHRY and CDR2 SYGVKD. CDR3 sequence: CAISEPGQDFYGYTF. CDR3 bases: TGTGCCATCAGTGAACCCGGACAGGATTTCTATGGCTACACCTTC.

The rearrangement links TRBV13 to TRBJ1-2; perhaps TRBD1 as D (6 bases). This CDR3 region has 14 residues. The V end lost 2 bases, the J end lost 8 bases, and 15 bases lay between the germline ends. Germline CDR1 reads PRHDT; CDR2 reads FYEKMQ (reference sequence). Here the CDR3 DNA reads TGTGCCAGCAGCTTAAGGGGGATTGTGGACGGCTACACCTTC. Its protein product is CASSLRGIVDGYTF.

This clone turned up a few times. V is TRBV2 and J is TRBJ1-2; D is unclear. The CDR3 runs 12 residues. The germline V gene encodes CDR1 SNHLY and CDR2 FYNNEI. Trimming shortened V by 2 bases and J by 8 bases, and 9 bases separated the two germline ends. CDR3 coding DNA: TGTGCCAGCAGTGAAACGGAAGGCGGCTACACCTTC. This encodes CASSETEGGYTF.

The gene calls are TRBV28 and TRBJ1-1; D unclear. Germline lookup yields CDR1 MDHEN and CDR2 SYDVKM. Trimming cost V 3 bases and J 4 bases, with 9 bases left between them. The CDR3 runs to 13 residues. CDR3 nucleotides: TGTGCCAGCAGTTTGGTGGGCGTCACTGAAGCTTTCTTT. Protein: CASSLVGVTEAFF.

The chain recombines TRBV30 with TRBJ1-2; perhaps TRBD1 as D (6 bases). The CDR3 spans 13 residues. From germline, CDR1 is GTSNPN and CDR2 SVGIG (reference sequence). V shed 4 bases and J shed 7 bases, with 16 bases lying between them. This CDR3 reads CAWIGGGLRGYTF. DNA of the CDR3: TGTGCCTGGATAGGAGGGGGGTTGCGTGGCTACACCTTC.

The chain couples TRBV9 to TRBJ1-2, with no clear D. The germline V gene encodes CDR1 SGDLS and CDR2 YYNGEE. The V end was cut by 4 bases, the J end by 1 base, with 14 bases between. The CDR3 consists of 15 residues. The CDR3: CASSPSGNNNYGYTF. The CDR3 DNA sequence: TGTGCCAGCAGCCCAAGCGGGAACAATAACTATGGCTACACCTTC. The complete variable domain, with remaining parts taken from reference TRBV9 and TRBJ1-2, reads DSGVTQTPKHLITATGQRVTLRCSPRSGDLSVYWYQQSLDQGLQFLIQYYNGEERAKGNILERFSAQQFPDLHSELNLSSLELGDSALYFCASSPSGNNNYGYTFGSGTRLTVV.

The V call is TRBV7-9, the J call TRBJ1-2, with D possibly matching TRBD1 (6 bases). This CDR3 comprises 13 residues. The germline V gene has CDR1 SEHNR and CDR2 FQNEAQ (reference sequence). V dropped 5 bases and J dropped 6 bases, with 13 bases sitting between them. The CDR3 loop reads CASSADRYHGYTF. The DNA for the CDR3 is TGTGCCAGCAGCGCAGACAGGTACCATGGCTACACCTTC. The full variable domain, in which reference TRBV7-9 and TRBJ1-2 provide the parts outside the CDR3, is DTGVSQNPRHKITKRGQNVTFRCDPISEHNRLYWYRQTLGQGPEFLTYFQNEAQLEKSRLLSDRFSAERPKGSFSTLEIQRTEQGDSAMYLCASSADRYHGYTFGSGTRLTVV.

The chain is built from TRBV29-1 and TRBJ2-7, with D hard to call. The CDR3 runs to 13 residues. In germline, CDR1 is SQVTM, CDR2 ANQGSEA. Between the trimmed V and J ends, which lost 4 bases and 4 bases, there was a span of 14 bases. The DNA for the CDR3 is TGCAGCGTTGGTGGGAAACATTTTTACGAGCAGTACTTC. It translates to CSVGGKHFYEQYF.

The gene calls are TRBV3-1 (or the pseudogene TRBV3-2) and TRBJ1-2, with D hard to call. This CDR3 is built from 13 residues. Germline loops: CDR1 LGHDT, CDR2 YNNKEL (reference sequence). V shed 1 base and J shed 6 bases, with 9 bases lying between them. CDR3 amino acids: CASSQARQNGYTF. CDR3 DNA sequence: TGTGCCAGCAGCCAAGCGCGTCAGAATGGCTACACCTTC.

CDR3 DNA sequence: TGCGCCAGCAGCTTGGCCGTAGAATCGAGCGGCACCGGGGAGCTGTTTTTT. The encoded protein is CASSLAVESSGTGELFF. The chain has TRBV5-1 and TRBJ2-2; a possible D gene is TRBD2 (5 bases). Deletions cut 0 bases from V and 4 bases from J, with 16 bases between. The germline gives CDR1 SGHRS, CDR2 YFSETQ. The length of the CDR3 is 17 residues.

This chain joins TRBV27 and TRBJ2-7; a possible D gene is TRBD1 (6 bases). The V end lost 3 bases, the J end lost 4 bases, and 22 bases lay between the germline ends. Germline V gene lookup returns CDR1 MNHEY and CDR2 SMNVEV (reference sequence). The CDR3 totals 17 residues. The CDR3 DNA sequence: TGTGCCAGCAGTTTCCTCCCCCAGCCAGGCAGGGGATACGAGCAGTACTTC. Protein sequence: CASSFLPQPGRGYEQYF.

The chain is built from TRBV5-1 and TRBJ2-3; a weak D match, TRBD2 (5 bases). CDR1 is SGHRS, CDR2 YFSETQ, per germline. V was shortened by 3 bases and J by 4 bases, with 9 bases between the two germline ends. The CDR3 totals 13 residues. CDR3 sequence: CASSSPGADTQYF. The CDR3 coding sequence is TGCGCCAGCAGCTCCCCCGGGGCAGATACGCAGTATTTT.

This clone was detected once. The chain is built from TRBV5-1 and TRBJ2-5, with 8 positions matching TRBD2. V gave up 1 base and J gave up 2 bases; unmatched junction bases: 4. Looked up from germline, CDR1 is SGHRS and CDR2 is YFSETQ. The CDR3 extends over 15 amino acids. CDR3 DNA sequence: TGCGCCAGCAGCTTGTCTAGCGGGCATCAAGAGACCCAGTACTTC. Its translation: CASSLSSGHQETQYF.

The rearrangement joins TRBV28 to TRBJ1-1; D call uncertain. The germline V gene encodes CDR1 MDHEN and CDR2 SYDVKM. The CDR3 runs to 12 residues. V was shortened by 8 bases and J by 7 bases, with 14 bases between the two germline ends. In DNA form, the CDR3 reads TGTGCCAGCGAATCGGCACCACTTGAAGCTTTCTTT. Translating it yields CASESAPLEAFF. Full variable domain (rest looked up from reference TRBV28 and TRBJ1-1): DVKVTQSSRYLVKRTGEKVFLECVQDMDHENMFWYRQDPGLGLRLIYFSYDVKMKEKGDIPEGYSVSREKKERFSLILESASTNQTSMYLCASESAPLEAFFGQGTRLTVV.

V is TRBV28 and J is TRBJ2-1, with D hard to call. CDR3 size: 13 residues. V was shortened by 5 bases and J by 6 bases, with 11 bases between the two germline ends. Germline assignment: CDR1 MDHEN and CDR2 SYDVKM. The CDR3 nucleotides read TGTGCCAGCAGTCCTTCGGCGGCCAATGAGCAGTTCTTC. Translated, it gives CASSPSAANEQFF.

This clone was detected only a few times. V is TRBV28 and J is TRBJ2-5, with 8 bases matching TRBD2. The CDR3 length is 18 residues. The J segment lost 3 bases and the V segment lost 4 bases, leaving 16 bases of the junction unmatched. Germline V gives CDR1 MDHEN, CDR2 SYDVKM. This CDR3 reads CASSSTPGEAGVEETQYF. The CDR3, as DNA: TGTGCCAGCAGTTCGACCCCCGGAGAAGCGGGAGTGGAAGAGACCCAGTACTTC.

The rearrangement uses TRBV7-9 and TRBJ1-2; no clear D. With 5 bases removed from V and 5 bases from J, the gap between germline ends came to 15 bases. The CDR3 is 14 residues long. From germline, CDR1 is SEHNR and CDR2 FQNEAQ (reference sequence). The CDR3 bases are TGTGCCAGCAGCCCCGTGGGGTTTCGTTATGGCTACACCTTC. It is translated as CASSPVGFRYGYTF.

The chain uses TRBV27 and TRBJ2-1; 11 nucleotides align to TRBD2. Losses at the gene ends were 4 bases for V and 3 bases for J; bases not matched to a gene: 8. CDR3 size: 17 residues. Looked up from germline, CDR1 is MNHEY and CDR2 is SMNVEV (reference sequence). Written as DNA, the CDR3 is TGTGCCAGCAGTTCCCGACTAGCGGGAAAGGGCTACAATGAGCAGTTCTTC. It specifies CASSSRLAGKGYNEQFF.

V usage is TRBV5-5 and J usage is TRBJ1-1, with D hard to call. Trimming left V 5 bases short and J 1 base short, with 6 bases between. Germline V lookup: CDR1 SGHKS, CDR2 YYEKEE (reference sequence). The CDR3 runs 12 residues. The CDR3 loop reads CASSQQNTEAFF. The CDR3 coding sequence is TGTGCCAGCAGTCAACAGAACACTGAAGCTTTCTTT.

The chain joins TRBV15 to TRBJ2-5; TRBD2 might be the D (6 bases). The CDR3 has 14 amino acids. Between the trimmed V and J ends, which lost 2 bases and 1 base, there was a span of 8 bases. The germline V gene has CDR1 LNHNV and CDR2 YYDKDF (reference sequence). The CDR3, as DNA: TGTGCCACCAGCAGACCCGGGAGCCAAGAGACCCAGTACTTC. This gives the protein CATSRPGSQETQYF.

The rearrangement uses TRBV5-1 and TRBJ2-1, with a possible D match to TRBD2 (7 bases). The V gene's germline CDR1 is SGHRS and CDR2 YFSETQ. Trimming stripped 5 bases from V and 8 bases from J, with 23 bases between. This CDR3 is built from 16 residues. CDR3 protein: CASSFPGAGEFDEQFF. The CDR3, as DNA: TGCGCCAGCAGTTTTCCGGGGGCGGGAGAGTTCGATGAGCAGTTCTTC.

The rearrangement joins TRBV6-5 to TRBJ1-4, with D tentatively TRBD1 (5 bases). CDR1 and CDR2 from the germline V gene are MNHEY and SVGAGI. Trimming removed 5 bases at V and 5 bases at J, with 15 bases between. There are 15 residues in the CDR3. The CDR3 region is CASSLMGTPNEKLFF. CDR3 nucleotides: TGTGCCAGCAGTCTTATGGGGACCCCAAATGAAAAACTGTTTTTT.

This clone was seen a handful of times. This chain uses TRBV27 with TRBJ1-6; D ambiguous. Trimming left V 6 bases short and J 9 bases short, with 18 bases between. From germline, CDR1 is MNHEY and CDR2 SMNVEV (reference sequence). There are 15 residues in the CDR3. This chain's CDR3 is CASRRLERAASPLHF. CDR3 in DNA: TGTGCCAGCAGACGACTAGAGAGGGCAGCTTCACCCCTCCACTTT.

The V gene is TRBV5-1, the J gene TRBJ2-7; 7 bases agree with TRBD1. This CDR3 region has 13 residues. J was trimmed by 7 bases and V by 4 bases; bases with no gene match: 8. CDR1 and CDR2 from the germline V gene are SGHRS and YFSETQ. The CDR3 DNA follows: TGCGCCAGCAGCGAGACAGGGTCGGGAGAGCAGTACTTC. Translating gives CASSETGSGEQYF.

This clone occurred a few times. The V gene is TRBV3-1 (or the pseudogene TRBV3-2), the J gene TRBJ2-7; TRBD2 aligns across 8 bases. The CDR3 contains 13 residues. The germline gives CDR1 LGHDT, CDR2 YNNKEL (reference sequence). V lost 3 bases to trimming and J lost 4 bases; unmatched junction nucleotides: 2. The CDR3 loop is CASSQLAGYEQYF. The CDR3 DNA is TGTGCCAGCAGCCAGCTAGCGGGTTACGAGCAGTACTTC.

The J gene is TRBJ2-7, the V gene TRBV15; D is unresolved. The germline V gene encodes CDR1 LNHNV and CDR2 YYDKDF (reference sequence). V dropped 0 bases and J dropped 2 bases, with 17 bases sitting between them. CDR3 size: 17 residues. The CDR3 protein is CATSRDGPHGGAYEQYF. The CDR3 bases are TGTGCCACCAGCAGAGATGGTCCCCACGGCGGAGCCTACGAGCAGTACTTC.